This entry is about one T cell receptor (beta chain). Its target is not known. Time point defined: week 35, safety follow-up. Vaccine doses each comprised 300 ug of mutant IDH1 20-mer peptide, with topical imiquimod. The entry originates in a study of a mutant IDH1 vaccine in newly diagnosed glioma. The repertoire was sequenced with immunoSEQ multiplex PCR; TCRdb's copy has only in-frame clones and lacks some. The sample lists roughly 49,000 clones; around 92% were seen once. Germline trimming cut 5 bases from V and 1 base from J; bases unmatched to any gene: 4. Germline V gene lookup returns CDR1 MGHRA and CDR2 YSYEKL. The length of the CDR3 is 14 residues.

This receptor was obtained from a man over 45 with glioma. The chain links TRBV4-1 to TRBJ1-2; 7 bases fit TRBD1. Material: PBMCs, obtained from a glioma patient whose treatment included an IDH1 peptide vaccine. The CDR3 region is CASSSQGGNYGYTF. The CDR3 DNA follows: TGCGCCAGCAGCTCCCAGGGGGGTAACTATGGCTACACCTTC.